This TCR beta chain came from a study of blood T cell repertoires in COVID-19. Study details: COVID-19 samples collected from the United States, Italy and Spain covered acute and convalescent phases. PBMCs, B-cell-depleted T cells, or T cells provided the cDNA or gDNA that made up the material.

Per the original methods: Using reference gene primer amplification, nucleated cell counts were estimated. The protocol was immunoSEQ multiplex PCR, while the TCRdb copy is restricted to in-frame clones and leaves out a portion. V, J and clone size derive from that table, while D and trimming were established from the DNA sequence. Of approximately 60,000 clones listed, more than 75% are singletons. The germline gives CDR1 SGHAT, CDR2 FQNNGV. V shed 7 bases and J shed 4 bases, with 13 bases lying between them. CDR3 size: 14 residues. The receptor was derived from a man in his 60s with active or convalescent COVID-19. The sample was peripheral blood. The rearrangement joins TRBV11-2 to TRBJ1-4, with D tentatively TRBD1 (5 bases). The CDR3 DNA reads as TGTGCCAGCACCAAGGGGCTGGTTAATGAAAAACTGTTTTTT. It encodes CASTKGLVNEKLFF. The full variable domain, completed using reference TRBV11-2 and TRBJ1-4, is EAGVAQSPRYKIIEKRQSVAFWCNPISGHATLYWYQQILGQGPKLLIQFQNNGVVDDSQLPKDRFSAERLKGVDSTLKIQPAKLEDSAVYLCASTKGLVNEKLFFGSGTQLSVL.